This T cell receptor beta chain originates from a study of T cell changes during pregnancy in multiple sclerosis. Measured with immunoSEQ multiplex PCR; TCRdb has only the in-frame clones, and not every one. The sample comprises roughly 80,000 clones, roughly nine tenths of which are singletons, and 2.6% rests with the top ten. The CDR3 is made up of 15 amino acids. Germline CDR1 reads SGHTA; CDR2 reads FQGNSA. V shed 4 bases, J shed 3 bases, and the junction held 4 bases outside the gene matches. The V gene is TRBV7-2, the J gene TRBJ2-3; 10 nucleotides match TRBD2. The sequencing here drew on peripheral blood, taken before pregnancy. This sequence was found in a female donor with multiple sclerosis, enrolled in a pregnancy study. CDR3 region: CASSSSGSRTDTQYF. The DNA of the CDR3 is TGTGCCAGCAGCTCTAGCGGGAGTAGGACAGATACGCAGTATTTT.